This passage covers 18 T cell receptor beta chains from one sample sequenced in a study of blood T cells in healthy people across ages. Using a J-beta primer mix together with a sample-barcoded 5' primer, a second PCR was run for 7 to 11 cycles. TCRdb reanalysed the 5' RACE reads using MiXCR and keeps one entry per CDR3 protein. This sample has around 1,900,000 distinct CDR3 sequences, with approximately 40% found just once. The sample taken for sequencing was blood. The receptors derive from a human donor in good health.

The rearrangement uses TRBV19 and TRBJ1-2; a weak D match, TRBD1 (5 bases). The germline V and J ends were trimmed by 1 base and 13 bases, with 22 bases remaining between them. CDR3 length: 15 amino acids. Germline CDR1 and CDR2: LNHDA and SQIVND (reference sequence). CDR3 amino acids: CASSIGREEAGTSTF. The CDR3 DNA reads TGTGCCAGTAGTATAGGCAGGGAGGAGGCTGGGACGAGCACCTTC.

The CDR3 DNA reads as TGTGCCAGCAGCCAGGGGGAAAATTCACCCCTCCACTTT. This translates into CASSQGENSPLHF. The rearrangement joins TRBV6-2 or TRBV6-3 to TRBJ1-6, with 7 bases that match TRBD1. The CDR3 is 13 residues long. Germline trimming cut 6 bases from V and 7 bases from J; bases unmatched to any gene: 3. Germline V gene lookup returns CDR1 MNHEY and CDR2 SVGEGT.

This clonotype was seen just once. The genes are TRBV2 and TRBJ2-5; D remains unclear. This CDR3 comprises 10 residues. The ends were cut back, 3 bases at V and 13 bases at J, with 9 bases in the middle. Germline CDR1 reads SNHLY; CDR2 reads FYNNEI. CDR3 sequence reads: CASSETGAYF. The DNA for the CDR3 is TGTGCCAGCAGTGAGACCGGAGCGTACTTC.

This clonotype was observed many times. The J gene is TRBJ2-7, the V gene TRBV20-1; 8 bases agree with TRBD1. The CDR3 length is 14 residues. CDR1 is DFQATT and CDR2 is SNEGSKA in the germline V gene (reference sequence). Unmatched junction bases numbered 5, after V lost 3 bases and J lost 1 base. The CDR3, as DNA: TGCAGTGCTAGTCGACAGGGGTTTTCCTACGAGCAGTACTTC. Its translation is CSASRQGFSYEQYF.

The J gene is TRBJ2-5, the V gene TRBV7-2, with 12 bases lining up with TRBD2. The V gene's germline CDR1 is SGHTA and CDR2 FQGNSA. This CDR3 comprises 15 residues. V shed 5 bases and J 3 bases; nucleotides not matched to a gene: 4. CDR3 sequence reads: CASSMTSGGKETQYF. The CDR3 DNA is TGTGCCAGCAGCATGACTAGCGGGGGTAAAGAGACCCAGTACTTC.

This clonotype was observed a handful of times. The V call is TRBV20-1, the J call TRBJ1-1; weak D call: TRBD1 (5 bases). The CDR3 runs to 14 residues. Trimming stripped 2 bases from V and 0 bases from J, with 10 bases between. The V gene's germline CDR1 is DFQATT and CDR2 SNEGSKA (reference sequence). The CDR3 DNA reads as TGCAGTGCTAGACTCAGGGCTATGAACACTGAAGCTTTCTTT. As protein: CSARLRAMNTEAFF.

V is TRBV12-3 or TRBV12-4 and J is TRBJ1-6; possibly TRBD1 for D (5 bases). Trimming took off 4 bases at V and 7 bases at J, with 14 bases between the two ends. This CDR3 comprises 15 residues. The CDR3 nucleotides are TGTGCCAGCAGTTACGGGAGGGGCGGGAATTCACCCCTCCACTTT. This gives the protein CASSYGRGGNSPLHF.

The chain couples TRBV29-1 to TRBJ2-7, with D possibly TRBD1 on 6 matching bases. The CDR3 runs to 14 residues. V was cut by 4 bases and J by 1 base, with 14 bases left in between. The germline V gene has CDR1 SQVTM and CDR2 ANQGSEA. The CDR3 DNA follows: TGCAGCGTTGCGCAGTGGGACACGTCCTACGAGCAGTACTTC. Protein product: CSVAQWDTSYEQYF.

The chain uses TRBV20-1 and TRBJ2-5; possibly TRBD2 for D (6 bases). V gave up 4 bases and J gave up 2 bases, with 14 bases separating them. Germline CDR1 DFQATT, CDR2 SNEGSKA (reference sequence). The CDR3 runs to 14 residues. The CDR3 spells CSAKAGKHQETQYF. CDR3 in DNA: TGCAGTGCTAAGGCGGGGAAACATCAAGAGACCCAGTACTTC.

CDR3 in amino acids: CASSHQSQSSTDTQYF. The CDR3 DNA reads TGTGCCAGCAGCCACCAGTCCCAGTCTAGCACAGATACGCAGTATTTT. This chain joins TRBV4-2 and TRBJ2-3; D unresolved. The CDR3 covers 16 residues. CDR1 and CDR2 from the germline V gene are LGHNA and YNFKEQ. V lost 3 bases and J lost 0, with 13 bases in between.

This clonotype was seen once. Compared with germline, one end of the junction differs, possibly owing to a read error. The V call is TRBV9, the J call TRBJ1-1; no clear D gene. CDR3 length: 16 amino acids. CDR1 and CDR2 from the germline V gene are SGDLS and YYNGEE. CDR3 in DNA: TGTGCCGGCAGCGTATTTCCTGATAAGGCGAACACTGAAGCTTTCTTT. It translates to CAGSVFPDKANTEAFF.

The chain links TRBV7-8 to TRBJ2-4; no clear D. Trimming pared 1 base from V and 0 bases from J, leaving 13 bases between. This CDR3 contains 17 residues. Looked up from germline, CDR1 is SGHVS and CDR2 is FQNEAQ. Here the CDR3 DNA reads TGTGCCAGCAGCTTAGTTCTAGGCAGCCTAGCCAAAAACATTCAGTACTTC. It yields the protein CASSLVLGSLAKNIQYF. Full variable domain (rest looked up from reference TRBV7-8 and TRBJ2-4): GAGVSQSPRYKVAKRGQDVALRCDPISGHVSLFWYQQALGQGPEFLTYFQNEAQLDKSGLPSDRFFAERPEGSVSTLKIQRTQQEDSAVYLCASSLVLGSLAKNIQYFGAGTRLSVL.

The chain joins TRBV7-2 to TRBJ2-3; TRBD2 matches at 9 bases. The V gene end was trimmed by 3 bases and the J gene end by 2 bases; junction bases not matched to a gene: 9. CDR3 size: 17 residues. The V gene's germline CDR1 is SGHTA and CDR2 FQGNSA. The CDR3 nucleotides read TGTGCCAGCAGCTTCACCTTAGCGGGGGAGTACACAGATACGCAGTATTTT. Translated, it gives CASSFTLAGEYTDTQYF.

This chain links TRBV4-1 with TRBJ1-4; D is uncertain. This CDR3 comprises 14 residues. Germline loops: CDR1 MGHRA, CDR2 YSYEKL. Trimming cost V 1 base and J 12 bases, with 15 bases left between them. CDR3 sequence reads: CASSQVEPPEELFF. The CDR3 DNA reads TGCGCCAGCAGCCAAGTGGAGCCCCCAGAGGAACTGTTTTTT.

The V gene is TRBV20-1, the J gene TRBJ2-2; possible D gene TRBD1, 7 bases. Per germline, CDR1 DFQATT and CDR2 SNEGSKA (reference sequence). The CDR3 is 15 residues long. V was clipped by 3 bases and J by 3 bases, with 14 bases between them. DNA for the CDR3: TGCAGTGCTAGTAGGCGGGACAGATACACCGGGGAGCTGTTTTTT. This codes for CSASRRDRYTGELFF.

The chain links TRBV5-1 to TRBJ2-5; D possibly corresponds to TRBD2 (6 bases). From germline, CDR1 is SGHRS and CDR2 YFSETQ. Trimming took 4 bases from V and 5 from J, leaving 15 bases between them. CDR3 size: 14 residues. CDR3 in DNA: TGCGCCAGCAGCCGGGGGACGGCGGGGGAGACCCAGTACTTC. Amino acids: CASSRGTAGETQYF.

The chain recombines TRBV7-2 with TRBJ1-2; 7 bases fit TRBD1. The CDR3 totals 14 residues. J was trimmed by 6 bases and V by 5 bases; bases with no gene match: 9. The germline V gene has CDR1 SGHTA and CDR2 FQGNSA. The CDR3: CASSIRGLGDGYTF. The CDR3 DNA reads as TGTGCCAGCAGCATAAGGGGGCTAGGTGATGGCTACACCTTC.

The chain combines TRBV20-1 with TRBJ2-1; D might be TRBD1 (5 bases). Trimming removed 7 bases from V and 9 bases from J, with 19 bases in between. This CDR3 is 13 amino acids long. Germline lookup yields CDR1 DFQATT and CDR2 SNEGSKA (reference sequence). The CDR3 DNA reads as TGCAGTGTCCCAGGGTGGTCACGAGGTGAGCAGTTCTTC. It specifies CSVPGWSRGEQFF.